The text below deals with one T cell receptor beta chain. What it binds is not known. The data were obtained in a study of blood T cells in healthy people across ages. General study results and limits: Diversity estimated from one million T cells was considered an underestimate. Among long-lived donors, naive CD4+ cells were more numerous and diversity higher than in aged donors.

The CDR3 runs 14 residues. Germline V gene lookup returns CDR1 SGHNT and CDR2 YENEEA. Trimming took 7 bases from V and 2 from J; bases not matched to a gene: 7. A second PCR, run for roughly 7 to 12 cycles, used a sample-barcoded 5' primer plus a J-beta primer mix. TCRdb independently ran MiXCR on the 5' RACE reads; one entry per CDR3 protein. The table has more than 650,000 distinct CDR3 sequences, over 20% seen once. Donors gave ten milliliters of peripheral blood apiece. The sample comprised blood. The chain carries TRBV11-3 and TRBJ2-5; TRBD1 agrees at 7 bases. This TCR was sampled from a man between 65 and 85 years old in good health. CDR3 in DNA: TGTGCCAGCACTTGGACAGGCCGACAAGAGACCCAGTACTTC. Its translation: CASTWTGRQETQYF. Complete variable domain (other parts from reference TRBV11-3 and TRBJ2-5): EAGVVQSPRYKIIEKKQPVAFWCNPISGHNTLYWYLQNLGQGPELLIRYENEEAVDDSQLPKDRFSAERLKGVDSTLKIQPAELGDSAVYLCASTWTGRQETQYFGPGTRLLVL.